This T cell receptor beta chain came from a study of blood T cell repertoires in COVID-19. Study summary: Samples taken during acute and convalescent COVID-19 were collected in the United States, Italy and Spain. The analysed material was cDNA or gDNA that came from T cells, B-cell-depleted T cells, or PBMCs.

Original handling: Reference gene primer amplification in the assay estimated nucleated cell counts. The data were produced by immunoSEQ multiplex PCR, yet TCRdb's version contains in-frame clones alone and is incomplete. The V and J calls and clone size are taken from that table; D and trimming were inferred from the DNA. The sample has about 93,000 clones; 90% are singletons. The germline gives CDR1 MGHRA, CDR2 YSYEKL. J lost 2 bases, V lost 1 base, and 3 bases had no gene match. This CDR3 has 17 amino acids. Input material: peripheral blood. The chain has TRBV4-1 and TRBJ2-1, with 12 bases aligning to TRBD2. The TCR originated in a human donor with active COVID-19. The donor label of this sample is uncertain. This CDR3 reads CASSQGLAGGPYNEQFF. CDR3 nucleotides: TGCGCCAGCAGCCAAGGTCTAGCGGGGGGGCCCTACAATGAGCAGTTCTTC.